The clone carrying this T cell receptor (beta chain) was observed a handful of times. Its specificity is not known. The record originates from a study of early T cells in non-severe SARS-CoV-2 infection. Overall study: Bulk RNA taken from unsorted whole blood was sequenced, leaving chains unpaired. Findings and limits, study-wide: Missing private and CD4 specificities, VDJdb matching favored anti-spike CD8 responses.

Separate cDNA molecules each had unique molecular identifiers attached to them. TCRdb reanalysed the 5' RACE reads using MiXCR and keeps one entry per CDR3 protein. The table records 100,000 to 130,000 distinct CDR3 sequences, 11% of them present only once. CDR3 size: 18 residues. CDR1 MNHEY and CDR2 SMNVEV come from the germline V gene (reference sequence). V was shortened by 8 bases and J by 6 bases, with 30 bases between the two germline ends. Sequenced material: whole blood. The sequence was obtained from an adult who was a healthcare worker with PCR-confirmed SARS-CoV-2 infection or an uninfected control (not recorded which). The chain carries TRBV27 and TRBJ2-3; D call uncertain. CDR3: CASSLSYPPTPRLDTQYF. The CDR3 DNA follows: TGTGCCAGCTCCCTTTCATACCCTCCGACTCCGAGGCTTGATACGCAGTATTTT.